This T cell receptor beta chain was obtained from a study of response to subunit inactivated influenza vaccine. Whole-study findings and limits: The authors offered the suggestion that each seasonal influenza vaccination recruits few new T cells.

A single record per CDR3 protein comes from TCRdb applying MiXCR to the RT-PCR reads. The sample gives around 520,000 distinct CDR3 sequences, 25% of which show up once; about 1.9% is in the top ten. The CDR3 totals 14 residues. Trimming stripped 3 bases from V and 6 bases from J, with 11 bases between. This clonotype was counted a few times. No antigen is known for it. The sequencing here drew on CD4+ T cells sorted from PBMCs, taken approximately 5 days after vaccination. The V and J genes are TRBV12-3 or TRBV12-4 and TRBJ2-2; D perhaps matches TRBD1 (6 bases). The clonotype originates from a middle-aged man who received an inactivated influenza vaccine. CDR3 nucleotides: TGTGCCAGCAGTTTGCTCGAGGGGGCCGGGGAGCTGTTTTTT. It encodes CASSLLEGAGELFF.